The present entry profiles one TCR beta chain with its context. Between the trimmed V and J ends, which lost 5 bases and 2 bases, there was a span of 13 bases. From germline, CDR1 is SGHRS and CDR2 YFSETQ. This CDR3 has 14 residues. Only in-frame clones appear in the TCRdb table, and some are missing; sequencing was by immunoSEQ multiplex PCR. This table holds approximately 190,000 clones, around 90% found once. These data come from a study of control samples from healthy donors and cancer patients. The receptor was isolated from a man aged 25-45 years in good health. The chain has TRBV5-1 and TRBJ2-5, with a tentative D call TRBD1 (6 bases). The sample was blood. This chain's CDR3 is CASRPQGQQETQYF. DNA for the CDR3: TGCGCCAGCAGGCCTCAGGGACAACAAGAGACCCAGTACTTC.